A single TCR beta chain is shown here with its context. Enrolled through a virtual design, the participants were between 18 and 89 years of age and came from 24 US areas. Participant-given clinical history determined each cohort assignment. The sample belongs to a study of blood T cell repertoires in COVID-19. Trimming took off 4 bases at V and 0 bases at J, with 11 bases between the two ends. This CDR3 spans 15 amino acids. CDR1 is SGHDT, CDR2 YYEEEE, per germline. Original handling: For nucleated cells, counts were estimated from reference gene primer amplification. Sequenced by immunoSEQ multiplex PCR; TCRdb stores in-frame clones only, minus some. That table gives V, J and clone size, and the DNA gave D and trimming. The table records about 430,000 clones, 85% to 90% of them present only once.

Sequencing used PBMCs or T cells enriched from blood (not recorded which). The source is a woman aged 30 to 39 with acute COVID-19. This rearrangement joins TRBV5-6 to TRBJ2-1, with D perhaps matching TRBD2 (6 bases). CDR3 in amino acids: CASSLRGTSYNEQFF. Here the CDR3 DNA reads TGTGCCAGCAGCCTTCGGGGGACCTCCTACAATGAGCAGTTCTTC.